The 6 T cell receptor beta chains listed next were all sequenced from one sample in a study of control samples from healthy donors and cancer patients. TCRdb keeps only in-frame clones here, not all; method: immunoSEQ multiplex PCR. The table lists roughly 370,000 clones, around 90% of them singletons, with 5.5% to 8% in the top ten. Sequencing was carried out using PBMCs. Every receptor here comes from a man aged 40-55 years with head and neck cancer.

A single count supports this clone. The chain uses TRBV5-6 and TRBJ1-1, with a tentative D call TRBD1 (6 bases). Germline-derived CDR1 and CDR2 are SGHDT and YYEEEE. V gave up 0 bases and J gave up 5 bases, with 11 bases separating them. This CDR3 has 14 amino acids. For the CDR3, the DNA is TGTGCCAGCAGCTTGGGAGGGGGGAAGACTGAAGCTTTCTTT. Translating gives CASSLGGGKTEAFF.

The CDR3: CASSYSGGYDEQYF. The CDR3 coding sequence is TGTGCCAGCAGTTACTCAGGGGGATATGACGAGCAGTACTTC. The chain combines TRBV6-2 or TRBV6-3 with TRBJ2-7, with a weak D call TRBD1 (6 bases). There are 14 residues in the CDR3. From germline, CDR1 is MNHEY and CDR2 SVGEGT. The germline V and J ends were trimmed by 0 bases and 5 bases, with 11 bases remaining between them.

J is TRBJ2-7 and V is TRBV27; either TRBD1 or TRBD2 may supply D (5 bases each). Looked up from germline, CDR1 is MNHEY and CDR2 is SMNVEV (reference sequence). V lost 6 bases, J lost 2 bases, and 14 bases lay in between. The CDR3 length is 14 residues. CDR3 region: CASSPGTAPYEQYF. The DNA of the CDR3 is TGTGCCAGCAGCCCCGGGACCGCACCCTACGAGCAGTACTTC.

The chain has TRBV4-2 and TRBJ2-2, with 14 bases matching TRBD2. CDR3 size: 19 residues. The ends lost 1 base at V and 4 bases at J; junction bases unmatched: 8. Germline V gene lookup returns CDR1 LGHNA and CDR2 YNFKEQ. As DNA, the CDR3 is TGTGCCAGCAGCCAAGGATCGGGACTAGCGGGAGAAGGCACCGGGGAGCTGTTTTTT. It specifies CASSQGSGLAGEGTGELFF.

The gene calls are TRBV7-9 and TRBJ1-2; unclear D gene. CDR1 SEHNR and CDR2 FQNEAQ come from the germline V gene (reference sequence). Trimming shortened V by 3 bases and J by 7 bases, and 9 bases separated the two germline ends. The CDR3 spans 12 residues. CDR3: CASSLGYGGYTF. The CDR3 coding sequence is TGTGCCAGCAGCTTGGGGTATGGTGGCTACACCTTC. Using reference TRBV7-9 and TRBJ1-2 for the parts outside the CDR3, the full variable domain is DTGVSQNPRHKITKRGQNVTFRCDPISEHNRLYWYRQTLGQGPEFLTYFQNEAQLEKSRLLSDRFSAERPKGSFSTLEIQRTEQGDSAMYLCASSLGYGGYTFGSGTRLTVV.

The J gene is TRBJ2-7, the V gene TRBV6-6, with 10 bases fitting TRBD2. The CDR3 runs 13 residues. V shed 9 bases and J 5 bases; nucleotides not matched to a gene: 7. CDR1 and CDR2 from the germline V gene are MNHNY and SVGAGI (reference sequence). The CDR3 spells CASKTSGFNEQYF. The CDR3 DNA sequence: TGTGCCAGTAAGACTAGCGGGTTCAACGAGCAGTACTTC.